This TCR beta chain was captured by sequencing in a study of shared clonotypes between healthy human individuals. Points from the study as a whole: The sharing of roughly 5% of naive CD4 clonotypes was seen across a few donors. In contrast to clonotypes shared by all four donors, non-shared clonotypes had lower generation probabilities.

Here immunoSEQ multiplex PCR was the method, and the copy in TCRdb shows in-frame clones only, minus some. The sample lists some 1 million clones, about 74% occurring once. Participating donors were healthy, HIV-negative adults free of recent acute infections or vaccinations. Concerning this clone: Its antigen is undetermined.

Germline V gene data show CDR1 as MNHEY and CDR2 as SVGAGI. V was shortened by 6 bases and J by 7 bases, with 10 bases between the two germline ends. The CDR3 loop spans 11 amino acids. The clonotype comes from a man between 18 and 35 years old in good health. The V gene is TRBV6-5, the J gene TRBJ2-7, with no clear D. Sequences were obtained from memory CD4+ T cells sorted from blood. As to subset: CD45RA-negative fraction. The CDR3 DNA sequence: TGTGCCAGCAGGTCTGGGTGGGAGCAGTACTTC. Translation: CASRSGWEQYF.